These T cell receptor beta chains were read from a single sample in a study of blood T cells in healthy people across ages. TCRdb called the 5' RACE reads again in MiXCR, with one record for every CDR3 protein. The table includes some 760,000 distinct CDR3 sequences, around 25% detected once. The sample was also linked to a second study, of T cells of mothers and their children.

The sequencing sample was made of blood. These receptors originate from a boy aged 5-17 years in good health. Each CDR3 is given with its conserved first and last residue. A D gene is named only where the DNA matches it firmly. Rows give clone size only sometimes, using once, few, many, or a class for an expanded clone.

J: TRBJ2-1; size: -; V: TRBV7-3; D: TRBD2; CDR3: CASSLMARGAPNEQFF; DNA: TGTGCCAGCAGCTTAATGGCGCGGGGGGCCCCCAATGAGCAGTTCTTC
J: TRBJ2-7; size: -; V: TRBV6-6; D: -; CDR3: CASGHRFGYEQYF; DNA: TGTGCCAGCGGACACAGGTTTGGCTACGAGCAGTACTTC
J: TRBJ2-2; size: few; V: TRBV7-3; D: -; CDR3: CASSLMLTGELFF; DNA: TGTGCCAGCAGCTTAATGCTCACCGGGGAGCTGTTTTTT
J: TRBJ1-2; size: few; V: TRBV3-1; D: -; CDR3: CASSQVKGNGYTF; DNA: TGTGCCAGCAGCCAAGTGAAGGGAAACGGCTACACCTTC
J: TRBJ2-1; size: -; V: TRBV5-1; D: -; CDR3: CASSLEYGQFF; DNA: TGCGCCAGCAGCCTGGAGTATGGGCAGTTCTTC
J: TRBJ1-1; size: -; V: TRBV28; D: -; CDR3: CATHMNTEAFF; DNA: TGTGCCACCCACATGAACACTGAAGCTTTCTTT
J: TRBJ2-5; size: -; V: TRBV29-1; D: -; CDR3: CSVDQVGKETQYF; DNA: TGCAGCGTTGATCAGGTTGGGAAAGAGACCCAGTACTTC
J: TRBJ1-4; size: once; V: TRBV27; D: TRBD1; CDR3: CASSLTGEDEKLFF; DNA: TGTGCCAGCAGCTTAACAGGGGAGGACGAAAAACTGTTTTTT
J: TRBJ1-1; size: few; V: TRBV6-2/TRBV6-3; D: -; CDR3: CASLGRLEAFF; DNA: TGTGCCAGCCTGGGGCGGTTGGAAGCTTTCTTT
J: TRBJ2-5; size: -; V: TRBV3-1; D: -; CDR3: CASSQEVLAHQETQYF; DNA: TGTGCCAGCAGCCAAGAGGTACTCGCCCACCAAGAGACCCAGTACTTC
J: TRBJ2-3; size: many; V: TRBV7-2; D: -; CDR3: CASSLEGNTDTQYF; DNA: TGTGCCAGCAGCTTAGAGGGGAACACAGATACGCAGTATTTT
J: TRBJ2-7; size: -; V: TRBV7-2; D: TRBD2; CDR3: CAGSLGRAVYEQYF; DNA: TGTGCCGGCAGCTTAGGGAGGGCGGTCTACGAGCAGTACTTC
J: TRBJ2-5; size: few; V: TRBV7-2; D: -; CDR3: CASSLGWQETQYF; DNA: TGTGCCAGCAGCTTAGGGTGGCAAGAGACCCAGTACTTC
J: TRBJ2-7; size: few; V: TRBV10-3; D: -; CDR3: CAISETRQPPYEQYF; DNA: TGTGCCATCAGTGAGACCCGACAGCCACCCTACGAGCAGTACTTC
J: TRBJ2-7; size: -; V: TRBV11-2; D: -; CDR3: CASSLELVSHEQYF; DNA: TGTGCCAGCAGCTTAGAACTAGTATCCCACGAGCAGTACTTC
J: TRBJ2-7; size: -; V: TRBV28; D: -; CDR3: CASTSTGRYEQYF; DNA: TGTGCCAGCACCTCGACAGGGAGGTACGAGCAGTACTTC
J: TRBJ2-5; size: few; V: TRBV10-3; D: -; CDR3: CAIRAAITQETQYF; DNA: TGTGCCATCAGAGCGGCAATAACACAAGAGACCCAGTACTTC
J: TRBJ2-1; size: -; V: TRBV20-1; D: -; CDR3: CSATIASSATNEQFF; DNA: TGCAGTGCTACCATAGCGTCATCAGCTACCAATGAGCAGTTCTTC
J: TRBJ2-1; size: few; V: TRBV20-1; D: -; CDR3: CSASVPGANEQFF; DNA: TGCAGTGCTAGCGTCCCGGGGGCCAATGAGCAGTTCTTC
J: TRBJ2-1; size: few; V: TRBV7-8; D: TRBD2; CDR3: CASSPVGLAGVNEQFF; DNA: TGTGCCAGCAGCCCGGTGGGACTAGCGGGAGTCAATGAGCAGTTCTTC
J: TRBJ2-7; size: few; V: TRBV7-8; D: TRBD2; CDR3: CASSLAFLAGVDEQYF; DNA: TGTGCCAGCAGCTTAGCGTTCCTAGCGGGGGTGGACGAGCAGTACTTC
J: TRBJ2-5; size: -; V: TRBV27; D: -; CDR3: CASSGSGQTQYF; DNA: TGTGCCAGCAGTGGAAGTGGGCAGACCCAGTACTTC
J: TRBJ2-7; size: few; V: TRBV29-1; D: -; CDR3: CSVSQGLSYEQYF; DNA: TGCAGCGTTTCACAGGGCCTCTCCTACGAGCAGTACTTC
J: TRBJ2-7; size: few; V: TRBV28; D: -; CDR3: CASSLLPAPYEQYF; DNA: TGTGCCAGCAGCCTTCTCCCGGCTCCATACGAGCAGTACTTC
J: TRBJ1-5; size: many; V: TRBV12-3/TRBV12-4; D: -; CDR3: CASSFRGSNQPQHF; DNA: TGTGCCAGCAGTTTCAGGGGTAGCAATCAGCCCCAGCATTTT
J: TRBJ2-1; size: -; V: TRBV11-3; D: -; CDR3: CASSLVRTGVDEQFF; DNA: TGTGCCAGCAGCTTAGTGCGGACTGGGGTGGATGAGCAGTTCTTC
J: TRBJ2-1; size: few; V: TRBV18; D: TRBD2; CDR3: CASSLASSSGRGHNEQFF; DNA: TGTGCCAGCTCACTCGCATCATCTAGCGGGAGGGGTCATAATGAGCAGTTCTTC
J: TRBJ2-1; size: few; V: TRBV5-1; D: TRBD1; CDR3: CASSITGGNEQFF; DNA: TGCGCCAGCAGCATTACAGGGGGCAATGAGCAGTTCTTC
J: TRBJ2-3; size: -; V: TRBV24-1; D: TRBD1; CDR3: CATSSPPGQGASDTQYF; DNA: TGTGCCACCAGTTCCCCACCGGGACAGGGGGCTTCGGATACGCAGTATTTT
J: TRBJ2-2; size: few; V: TRBV4-1; D: TRBD2; CDR3: CASSQDRLAGAGELFF; DNA: TGCGCCAGCAGCCAAGATAGGCTAGCGGGAGCCGGGGAGCTGTTTTTT
J: TRBJ2-6; size: -; V: TRBV6-8; D: -; CDR3: CASSYSSISSGANVLTF; DNA: TGTGCCAGCAGTTATTCATCGATCAGCTCTGGGGCCAACGTCCTGACTTTC
J: TRBJ2-1; size: -; V: TRBV12-3/TRBV12-4; D: -; CDR3: CASSADGGRNSEQFF; DNA: TGTGCCAGCAGTGCCGACGGGGGGCGGAACAGTGAGCAGTTCTTC
J: TRBJ2-1; size: -; V: TRBV27; D: TRBD2; CDR3: CASSSSGGRNEQFF; DNA: TGTGCCAGCAGTTCCTCGGGGGGGCGCAATGAGCAGTTCTTC
J: TRBJ2-1; size: -; V: TRBV10-3; D: -; CDR3: CAISEDGEQFF; DNA: TGTGCCATCAGTGAGGACGGAGAGCAGTTCTTC
J: TRBJ1-4; size: few; V: TRBV4-1; D: TRBD1; CDR3: CASSQVWEGADEELFF; DNA: TGCGCCAGCAGCCAAGTTTGGGAGGGGGCCGACGAAGAACTGTTTTTT
J: TRBJ2-7; size: -; V: TRBV12-3/TRBV12-4; D: -; CDR3: CASSRTGDANQYF; DNA: TGTGCCAGCAGTCGGACTGGGGACGCTAACCAGTACTTC
J: TRBJ1-4; size: few; V: TRBV20-1; D: -; CDR3: CSAIRPEGVEKLFF; DNA: TGCAGTGCTATACGACCGGAGGGAGTTGAAAAACTGTTTTTT
J: TRBJ2-6; size: -; V: TRBV29-1; D: -; CDR3: CGVGRTSGANVLTF; DNA: TGCGGGGTGGGTAGGACCTCTGGGGCCAACGTCCTGACTTTC
J: TRBJ1-4; size: -; V: TRBV7-2; D: -; CDR3: CASSPRELTGGNEKLFF; DNA: TGTGCCAGCAGCCCAAGGGAGTTGACGGGCGGCAATGAAAAACTGTTTTTT
J: TRBJ2-1; size: -; V: TRBV7-9; D: TRBD1; CDR3: CASSSDRAGVGYNEQFF; DNA: TGTGCCAGCAGTTCGGACAGGGCCGGTGTAGGCTACAATGAGCAGTTCTTC
J: TRBJ2-4; size: -; V: TRBV6-5; D: -; CDR3: CASSPIRVAKNIQYF; DNA: TGTGCCAGCAGTCCCATTAGAGTAGCCAAAAACATTCAGTACTTC
J: TRBJ2-1; size: -; V: TRBV14; D: TRBD2; CDR3: CASSPEEGGSYNEQFF; DNA: TGTGCCAGCAGCCCCGAGGAGGGAGGGTCCTACAATGAGCAGTTCTTC
J: TRBJ2-7; size: -; V: TRBV6-1; D: -; CDR3: CASSEGGSPVGEQYF; DNA: TGTGCCAGCAGTGAAGGAGGGAGCCCGGTGGGCGAGCAGTACTTC
J: TRBJ2-1; size: few; V: TRBV7-8; D: -; CDR3: CASSGGRSGEQFF; DNA: TGTGCCAGCAGCGGGGGTCGGAGCGGGGAGCAGTTCTTC
J: TRBJ2-1; size: -; V: TRBV7-9; D: -; CDR3: CGSSPPMLTDEQFF; DNA: TGTGGCAGCAGCCCCCCCATGTTGACGGATGAGCAGTTCTTC
J: TRBJ2-5; size: few; V: TRBV5-1; D: -; CDR3: CASSPNPVGVQETQYF; DNA: TGCGCCAGCAGCCCTAATCCAGTGGGGGTGCAAGAGACCCAGTACTTC
J: TRBJ2-7; size: many; V: TRBV20-1; D: -; CDR3: CSARDQRYEQYF; DNA: TGCAGTGCTAGAGATCAACGGTACGAGCAGTACTTC
J: TRBJ2-5; size: few; V: TRBV29-1; D: TRBD1; CDR3: CSVEGQGAFQETQYF; DNA: TGCAGCGTTGAGGGACAGGGGGCTTTCCAAGAGACCCAGTACTTC
J: TRBJ2-7; size: few; V: TRBV6-1; D: -; CDR3: CASSGHRTQSNYEQYF; DNA: TGTGCCAGCAGCGGCCATAGGACTCAGAGTAACTACGAGCAGTACTTC
J: TRBJ2-7; size: few; V: TRBV9; D: -; CDR3: CASSETGTIYEQYF; DNA: TGTGCCAGCAGCGAGACCGGGACAATTTACGAGCAGTACTTC
J: TRBJ2-5; size: -; V: TRBV7-3; D: TRBD2; CDR3: CASSSPWTSGRAKTQYF; DNA: TGTGCCAGCAGCTCCCCATGGACTAGCGGGAGGGCTAAGACCCAGTACTTC
J: TRBJ1-6; size: few; V: TRBV4-3; D: -; CDR3: CASSQNRVGSYNSPLHF; DNA: TGCGCCAGCAGCCAAAACAGGGTCGGATCGTATAATTCACCCCTCCACTTT
J: TRBJ2-3; size: once; V: TRBV13; D: -; CDR3: CASSHGGMYQDTQYF; DNA: TGTGCCAGCAGCCATGGGGGGATGTATCAAGATACGCAGTATTTT
J: TRBJ2-1; size: few; V: TRBV15; D: TRBD2; CDR3: CATSRDPSGRYEQFF; DNA: TGTGCCACCAGCAGAGATCCTAGCGGGAGATATGAGCAGTTCTTC